This TCR beta chain was sequenced during a study of cytomegalovirus exposure and HLA in healthy donors. General observations from the study: Excluded were some V segments that proved indistinguishable, including TRBV6-2 and TRBV6-3.

Primers included in the PCR were 60 Vbeta and 13 Jbeta primers. Some clones are missing from TCRdb's copy, which holds only in-frame ones; the method was immunoSEQ multiplex PCR. The sample includes 150,000 to 200,000 clones, almost 80% of them seen just once. This clone occurred once. Its antigen is unidentified. The CDR3 is 14 residues long. The germline CDR1 and CDR2 sequences are KGHSH and LQKENI. The J segment lost 0 bases and the V segment lost 4 bases, leaving 1 base of the junction unmatched. The source material was PBMCs. The gene calls are TRBV18 and TRBJ2-3; the match to TRBD2 covers 7 bases. The TCR sequence derives from a woman aged 45-59 years in good health and CMV-seropositive. CDR3 nucleotide sequence: TGTGCCAGCTCACGGGACTACAGCACAGATACGCAGTATTTT. This encodes CASSRDYSTDTQYF.